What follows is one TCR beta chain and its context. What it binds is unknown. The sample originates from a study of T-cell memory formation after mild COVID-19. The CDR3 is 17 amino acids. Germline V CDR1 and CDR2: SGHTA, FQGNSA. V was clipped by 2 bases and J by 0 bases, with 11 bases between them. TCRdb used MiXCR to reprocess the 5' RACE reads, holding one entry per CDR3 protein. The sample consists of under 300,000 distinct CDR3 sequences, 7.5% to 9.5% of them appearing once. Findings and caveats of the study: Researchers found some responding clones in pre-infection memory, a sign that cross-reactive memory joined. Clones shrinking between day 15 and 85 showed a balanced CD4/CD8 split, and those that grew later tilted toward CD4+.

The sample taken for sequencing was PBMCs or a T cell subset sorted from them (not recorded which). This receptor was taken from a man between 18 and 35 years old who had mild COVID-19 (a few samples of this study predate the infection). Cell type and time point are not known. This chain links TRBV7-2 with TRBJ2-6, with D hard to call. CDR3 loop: CASSLSPHYSGANVLTF. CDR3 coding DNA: TGTGCCAGCAGCTTATCCCCCCATTACTCTGGGGCCAACGTCCTGACTTTC.